This T cell receptor beta chain appears in the sequencing data of a study of T and B cells in COVID-19 patients. Study conclusions and caveats: No sequencing was yet done of CD4+, regulatory or CD8+ subsets, or of SARS-CoV-2-responsive or tetramer+ sorted cells.

This CDR3 spans 15 amino acids. Germline CDR1 and CDR2: SGHDN and FVKESK. V was trimmed by 4 bases and J by 0 bases, leaving 12 bases between them. The sample holds a few counts of this clonotype. Its antigen is still unknown. From blood, roughly 220-550 ng of genomic DNA served as TRB template. TRB rearrangements were amplified by multiplex PCR with BIOMED2 TRB-A/B primers. MiXCR, run by TCRdb on the multiplex PCR reads, gives a single entry per CDR3 protein. The sample lists approximately 4,000 distinct CDR3 sequences; approximately 23% were seen once. Sequencing was done on a sample of blood. This receptor was identified in a human donor with active COVID-19. The chain recombines TRBV14 with TRBJ1-1; D gene unclear. CDR3 amino acids: CASSPLGNLNTEAFF. The CDR3 DNA follows: TGTGCCAGCAGCCCTCTTGGAAACTTGAACACTGAAGCTTTCTTT.